The clone carrying this TCR beta chain was seen only once. What it binds is not known. The source of the sample is a study of T cell responses to AZD1222 COVID-19 vaccine. The study, taken as a whole, reports: Among AZD1222 vaccinees, only six or seven were seropositive at baseline.

The table came from immunoSEQ multiplex PCR; TCRdb's copy has only in-frame clones and leaves some out. The repertoire holds over 150,000 clones, with about 94% as singletons. Second doses at about 4 or about 12 weeks were pooled. Trimming took 6 bases from V and 8 from J, leaving 26 bases between them. CDR1 and CDR2 from the germline V gene are SGHTS and YDEGEE. This CDR3 contains 17 residues. This rearrangement joins TRBV5-8 to TRBJ1-4, with a tentative D call TRBD1 (6 bases). Specimen: peripheral blood, collected 28 days after the second AZD1222 dose. This TCR derives from an adult who received the AZD1222 COVID-19 vaccine. Here the CDR3 DNA reads TGTGCCAGCACCCCCCCGGGGGCGGCCAGACTTGGAGAAAAACTGTTTTTT. Amino acids: CASTPPGAARLGEKLFF.